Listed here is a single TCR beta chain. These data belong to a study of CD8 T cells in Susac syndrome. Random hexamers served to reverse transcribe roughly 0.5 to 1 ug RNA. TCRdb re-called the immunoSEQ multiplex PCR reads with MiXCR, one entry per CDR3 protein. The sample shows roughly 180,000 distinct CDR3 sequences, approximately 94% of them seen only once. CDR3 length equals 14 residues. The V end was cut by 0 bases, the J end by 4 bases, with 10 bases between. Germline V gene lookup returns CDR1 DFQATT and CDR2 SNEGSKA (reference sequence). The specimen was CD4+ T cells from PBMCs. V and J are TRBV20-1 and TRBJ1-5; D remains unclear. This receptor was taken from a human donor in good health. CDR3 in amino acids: CSAREESGNQPQHF. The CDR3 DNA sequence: TGCAGTGCTAGAGAGGAGTCGGGGAATCAGCCCCAGCATTTT.